The 15 T cell receptor beta chains reported below all come from one sample, sequenced in a study. TCRdb used MiXCR to reprocess the RT-PCR reads, holding one entry per CDR3 protein. The table records about 680,000 distinct CDR3 sequences, 11% to 15% of them present only once. Sequenced: memory CD4+ T cells from blood. These receptor sequences come from a female donor in good health, serving as a healthy control.

This clonotype was observed a few times. The junction shows a germline mismatch at one end, possibly a read error. The chain combines TRBV24-1 with TRBJ2-7; 7 bases map to TRBD2. This CDR3 comprises 11 residues. CDR1 KGHDR and CDR2 SFDVKD come from the germline V gene. The CDR3: CATSGGRAFHF. The CDR3, as DNA: TGTGCCACCAGTGGAGGGAGGGCCTTCCACTTC.

This clonotype was seen many times. This sequence joins TRBV6-5 and TRBJ2-7; D perhaps matches TRBD2 (6 bases). This CDR3 is 14 amino acids long. Germline-derived CDR1 and CDR2 are MNHEY and SVGAGI. V lost 2 bases to trimming and J lost 6 bases, with 14 bases between them. CDR3 protein: CASSYPGLGGEQYF. CDR3 nucleotide sequence: TGTGCCAGCAGTTACCCCGGTTTGGGGGGCGAGCAGTACTTC.

This clonotype was counted many times. The chain recombines TRBV6-5 with TRBJ2-7, with unresolved D. This CDR3 contains 17 residues. The ends were cut back, 6 bases at V and 5 bases at J, with 26 bases in the middle. Germline values: CDR1 MNHEY, CDR2 SVGAGI. The CDR3 sequence is CASRHGLHSPRQDEQYF. CDR3 DNA sequence: TGTGCCAGCAGGCACGGGCTCCATTCTCCCCGGCAGGACGAGCAGTACTTC.

This clonotype was seen repeatedly, ten times or more. The rearrangement uses TRBV7-6 and TRBJ2-2; TRBD2 matches 7 bases. CDR1 SGHVS and CDR2 FNYEAQ come from the germline V gene. J was trimmed by 0 bases and V by 3 bases; bases with no gene match: 7. This CDR3 spans 17 amino acids. CDR3 amino acids: CASSFPRAGANTGELFF. CDR3 coding DNA: TGTGCCAGCAGCTTTCCTAGGGCGGGGGCGAACACCGGGGAGCTGTTTTTT.

Ten or more counts support this clonotype. CDR3 in amino acids: CASSPGTSGTYNEQFF. The CDR3 region has the DNA TGTGCCAGCAGCCCGGGGACTAGCGGCACCTACAATGAGCAGTTCTTC. The rearrangement uses TRBV7-3 and TRBJ2-1, with TRBD2 matching 11 bases. CDR1 is SGHTA and CDR2 is FQGTGA in the germline V gene. V shed 5 bases and J 2 bases; nucleotides not matched to a gene: 5. This CDR3 contains 16 residues.

This chain joins TRBV7-2 and TRBJ2-7, with 8 nucleotides matching TRBD2. The CDR3 length is 15 residues. The J segment lost 7 bases and the V segment lost 3 bases, leaving 11 bases of the junction unmatched. CDR1 SGHTA and CDR2 FQGNSA come from the germline V gene. CDR3 bases: TGTGCCAGCAGCTTCCAAGGTGGAGCGGGGGAGGAGCAGTACTTC. Encoded protein: CASSFQGGAGEEQYF.

The genes are TRBV7-6 and TRBJ2-2; 7 bases map to TRBD2. Germline V gives CDR1 SGHVS, CDR2 FNYEAQ. V shed 0 bases and J 5 bases; nucleotides not matched to a gene: 9. CDR3 size: 17 residues. The CDR3 DNA follows: TGTGCCAGCAGCTTAGCTCCCAGCGGGATGGGGACCGGGGAGCTGTTTTTT. Its protein is CASSLAPSGMGTGELFF.

This clonotype was detected only a few times. The J gene is TRBJ2-5, the V gene TRBV20-1, with D perhaps matching TRBD2 (6 bases). The CDR3 runs to 14 residues. The ends were cut back, 6 bases at V and 5 bases at J, with 19 bases in the middle. Germline V gives CDR1 DFQATT, CDR2 SNEGSKA (reference sequence). The chain's CDR3 is CSAQSGGGAETQYF. CDR3 coding DNA: TGCAGTGCCCAAAGCGGCGGAGGGGCGGAGACCCAGTACTTC.

This clonotype was recorded many times. The chain carries TRBV7-2 and TRBJ2-1; D is possibly TRBD1 or TRBD2 (5 bases each). In germline, CDR1 is SGHTA, CDR2 FQGNSA. V lost 5 bases, J lost 7 bases, and 12 bases lay in between. This CDR3 contains 13 residues. CDR3 in DNA: TGTGCCAGCAGCCTACTGGGGGTGAATGAGCAGTTCTTC. Its protein is CASSLLGVNEQFF. The entire variable domain, with the rest obtained from reference TRBV7-2 and TRBJ2-1, is as follows: GAGVSQSPSNKVTEKGKDVELRCDPISGHTALYWYRQSLGQGLEFLIYFQGNSAPDKSGLPSDRFSAERTGGSVSTLTIQRTQQEDSAVYLCASSLLGVNEQFFGPGTRLTVL.

This clonotype came up many times. The chain links TRBV29-1 to TRBJ2-5; the D is unclear. Deletions cut 5 bases from V and 5 bases from J, with 12 bases between. This CDR3 has 12 amino acids. Germline CDR1 and CDR2: SQVTM and ANQGSEA. CDR3 amino acids: CSVMRQSETQYF. Here the CDR3 DNA reads TGCAGCGTTATGAGACAATCGGAGACCCAGTACTTC.

This clonotype was seen once. V is TRBV28 and J is TRBJ2-1; the D gene could be TRBD1 or TRBD2 (5 bases each). The CDR3 is made up of 14 amino acids. Germline V CDR1 and CDR2: MDHEN, SYDVKM. Between the trimmed V and J ends, which lost 3 bases and 8 bases, there was a span of 14 bases. The DNA for the CDR3 is TGTGCCAGCAGTTTGGGGGATATCATCGATGAGCAGTTCTTC. It yields the protein CASSLGDIIDEQFF.

This clonotype showed up just a few times. This chain connects TRBV28 to TRBJ1-2; no definite D call. The CDR3 loop spans 11 amino acids. Trimming pared 8 bases from V and 1 base from J, leaving 5 bases between. CDR1 is MDHEN and CDR2 is SYDVKM in the germline V gene. In DNA, the CDR3 is TGTGCCAGCCAGTTTAACTATGGCTACACCTTC. Translation: CASQFNYGYTF.

This clonotype was detected a few times. CDR3 protein: CSARPGTSPENEQFF. For the CDR3, the DNA is TGCAGTGCTAGGCCCGGGACTAGCCCGGAAAATGAGCAGTTCTTC. V usage is TRBV20-1 and J usage is TRBJ2-1; 9 nucleotides match TRBD2. The junction had 10 bases not matched to a gene; V was cut back by 3 bases and J by 7 bases. There are 15 residues in the CDR3. Germline lookup yields CDR1 DFQATT and CDR2 SNEGSKA (reference sequence).

This clonotype has only one observation. This rearrangement joins TRBV18 to TRBJ1-5; D not resolved. This CDR3 has 15 residues. CDR1 and CDR2 (germline): KGHSH, LQKENI. V was trimmed by 3 bases and J by 0 bases, leaving 9 bases between them. CDR3 nucleotides: TGTGCCAGCTCACCGTCAGTTAATAGCAATCAGCCCCAGCATTTT. Translating it yields CASSPSVNSNQPQHF. The full variable domain, its missing parts supplied by reference TRBV18 and TRBJ1-5, is NAGVMQNPRHLVRRRGQEARLRCSPMKGHSHVYWYRQLPEEGLKFMVYLQKENIIDESGMPKERFSAEFPKEGPSILRIQQVVRGDSAAYFCASSPSVNSNQPQHFGDGTRLSIL.

J is TRBJ1-1 and V is TRBV20-1; 7 nucleotides align to TRBD1. CDR3 length: 14 residues. Germline V lookup: CDR1 DFQATT, CDR2 SNEGSKA (reference sequence). Trimming removed 3 bases from V and 1 base from J; junction bases left unmatched: 5. The CDR3 nucleotides are TGCAGTGCTAGGGGGGGACAGACGAACACTGAAGCTTTCTTT. Amino acids: CSARGGQTNTEAFF.